A selection of T cell receptor beta chains follows, all from one sample in a study of response to subunit inactivated influenza vaccine. TCRdb re-analysed the RT-PCR reads in MiXCR, keeping a single row per CDR3 protein. This table has 430,000 or so distinct CDR3 sequences, approximately 11% appearing once. Source: PBMCs from blood, taken roughly 47 days after vaccination. These receptors came from a man between 50 and 59 years old who received an inactivated influenza vaccine. CDR3s include the opening cysteine and the closing phenylalanine or tryptophan. D genes are given only for firm matches. For some rows the clone size is stated as once, few or many, or as a class when expanded; others skip it.

>TRBD2|TRBV11-1|many|TRBJ2-1
CASSLGGLGSSYNEQFF
TGTGCCAGCAGCTTAGGGGGACTAGGCAGCTCCTACAATGAGCAGTTCTTC
>TRBD2|TRBV11-2|many|TRBJ2-6
CASSPWRDYPSGANVLTF
TGTGCCAGCAGCCCGTGGAGGGACTACCCCTCTGGGGCCAACGTCCTGACTTTC
>TRBD2|TRBV12-3/TRBV12-4|few|TRBJ2-7
CASSDQSGRQYF
TGTGCCAGCAGTGACCAGAGCGGGAGGCAGTACTTC
>.|TRBV10-3|many|TRBJ2-1
CAISDGRKVEQFF
TGTGCCATCAGTGACGGACGGAAGGTTGAGCAGTTCTTC
>.|TRBV7-6|.|TRBJ2-1
CASSLGASTYNEQFF
TGTGCCAGCAGCTTAGGAGCGAGTACCTACAATGAGCAGTTCTTC
>.|TRBV14|.|TRBJ1-2
CASSQGGWYGYTF
TGTGCCAGCAGCCAGGGGGGCTGGTATGGCTACACCTTC
>.|TRBV5-5|.|TRBJ2-3
CASSPGKSTDTQYF
TGTGCCAGCAGCCCTGGGAAAAGCACAGATACGCAGTATTTT
>TRBD2|TRBV4-3|few|TRBJ2-3
CASSQDPSGGERTQYF
TGCGCCAGCAGCCAAGACCCCAGCGGGGGGGAAAGAACGCAGTATTTT
>.|TRBV14|.|TRBJ2-1
CASSPLRGSYNEQFF
TGTGCCAGCAGCCCTCTTAGGGGCTCCTACAATGAGCAGTTCTTC
>TRBD2|TRBV7-2|few|TRBJ2-1
CASRPFSGGSDEQFF
TGTGCCAGCAGACCTTTTAGCGGGGGAAGCGATGAGCAGTTCTTC
>.|TRBV12-3/TRBV12-4|.|TRBJ2-6
CASAQSGANVLTF
TGTGCCAGCGCCCAGTCTGGGGCCAACGTCCTGACTTTC
>TRBD2|TRBV5-5|few|TRBJ2-1
CASSLSPASGRSDEQFF
TGTGCCAGCAGTCTTTCTCCCGCTAGCGGGAGGAGTGATGAGCAGTTCTTC
>.|TRBV12-3/TRBV12-4|.|TRBJ2-1
CANSSQGGYNEQFF
TGTGCCAACAGCTCCCAGGGTGGCTACAATGAGCAGTTCTTC
>.|TRBV7-9|many|TRBJ2-1
CASTYQGNEQFF
TGTGCCAGCACCTACCAGGGCAATGAGCAGTTCTTC